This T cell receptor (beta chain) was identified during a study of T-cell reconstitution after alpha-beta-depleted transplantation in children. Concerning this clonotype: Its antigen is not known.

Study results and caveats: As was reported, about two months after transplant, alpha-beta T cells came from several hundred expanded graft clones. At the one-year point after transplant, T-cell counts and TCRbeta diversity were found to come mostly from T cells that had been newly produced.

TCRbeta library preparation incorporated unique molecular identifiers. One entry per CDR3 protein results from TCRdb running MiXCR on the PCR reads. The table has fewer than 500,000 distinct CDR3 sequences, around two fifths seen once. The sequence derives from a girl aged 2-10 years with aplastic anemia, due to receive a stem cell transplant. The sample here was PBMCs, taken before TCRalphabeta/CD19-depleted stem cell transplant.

CDR3 DNA: TGTGCCAGCAGTTACTCCCTTTTGGGGGGAAGCTACGAGCAGTACTTC. Translation gives CASSYSLLGGSYEQYF. The chain carries TRBV6-5 and TRBJ2-7; perhaps TRBD2 as D (6 bases). The CDR3 contains 16 residues. CDR1 is MNHEY, CDR2 SVGAGI, per germline. Trimming took off 0 bases at V and 3 bases at J, with 15 bases between the two ends.